Each of the 9 T cell receptor beta chains below was sequenced from the same sample in a study of cytomegalovirus exposure and HLA in healthy donors. Vbeta (60) and Jbeta (13) primers were used in the PCR. The repertoire was sequenced with immunoSEQ multiplex PCR; TCRdb's copy has only in-frame clones and lacks some. The sample contains approximately 110,000 clones, around two thirds of which appear only once. Sequenced material: PBMCs. These receptors originate from a man aged 50-60 years in good health and CMV-seropositive.

This clone was recorded a few times. V is TRBV28 and J is TRBJ2-7, with no clear D. Trimming took off 2 bases at V and 2 bases at J, with 13 bases between the two ends. The CDR3 spans 15 residues. Germline-derived CDR1 and CDR2 are MDHEN and SYDVKM. CDR3 region: CASSLGPGRPYEQYF. CDR3 nucleotides: TGTGCCAGCAGTTTAGGTCCAGGTCGACCCTACGAGCAGTACTTC. Supplemented by reference TRBV28 and TRBJ2-7, the full variable domain reads DVKVTQSSRYLVKRTGEKVFLECVQDMDHENMFWYRQDPGLGLRLIYFSYDVKMKEKGDIPEGYSVSREKKERFSLILESASTNQTSMYLCASSLGPGRPYEQYFGPGTRLTVT.

The J gene is TRBJ2-1, the V gene TRBV4-1; 9 bases are a match to TRBD1. Germline V gene lookup returns CDR1 MGHRA and CDR2 YSYEKL. J lost 6 bases, V lost 8 bases, and 5 bases had no gene match. This CDR3 region has 13 residues. The CDR3 reads CASGTGYFNEQFF. Here the CDR3 DNA reads TGCGCCAGCGGGACAGGGTACTTCAATGAGCAGTTCTTC.

This CDR3 is CASSLAGISSYEQYF. DNA of the CDR3: TGTGCCAGCAGCTTGGCGGGTATTAGCTCCTACGAGCAGTACTTC. The chain uses TRBV5-8 and TRBJ2-7; no firm D call. The CDR3 spans 15 residues. Trimming cost V 0 bases and J 0 bases, with 10 bases left between them. Germline assignment: CDR1 SGHTS and CDR2 YDEGEE. Combining the CDR3 with reference TRBV5-8 and TRBJ2-7 gives the whole variable domain EAGVTQSPTHLIKTRGQQATLRCSPISGHTSVYWYQQALGLGLQFLLWYDEGEERNRGNFPPRFSGRQFPNYSSELNVNALELEDSALYLCASSLAGISSYEQYFGPGTRLTVT.

This chain connects TRBV15 to TRBJ2-2; 7 bases are a match to TRBD1. Losses at the gene ends were 1 base for V and 6 bases for J; bases not matched to a gene: 8. This CDR3 has 16 amino acids. The germline gives CDR1 LNHNV, CDR2 YYDKDF (reference sequence). The CDR3 here is CATSRVVGQGAGELFF. CDR3 sequence (DNA): TGTGCCACCAGCAGAGTTGTGGGGCAGGGGGCCGGGGAGCTGTTTTTT.

The chain links TRBV27 to TRBJ2-3; 7 bases fit TRBD2. CDR3 length: 15 residues. After removal of 6 bases from V and 2 bases from J, the junction contained 8 bases not matched to a gene. Germline V gives CDR1 MNHEY, CDR2 SMNVEV (reference sequence). The DNA of the CDR3 is TGTGCCAGCAGATCGCCTAGCGGAGTCACAGATACGCAGTATTTT. Its translation is CASRSPSGVTDTQYF.

This clone was observed a handful of times. The chain couples TRBV5-1 to TRBJ1-1; 9 bases are shared with TRBD1. The CDR3 consists of 15 residues. J lost 4 bases, V lost 4 bases, and 8 bases had no gene match. Germline loops: CDR1 SGHRS, CDR2 YFSETQ. The CDR3 sequence: CASSLRTGEGTEAFF. The CDR3 DNA is TGCGCCAGCAGCCTACGGACAGGGGAGGGCACTGAAGCTTTCTTT.

The rearrangement uses TRBV19 and TRBJ1-1; 8 nucleotides align to TRBD1. CDR1 is LNHDA and CDR2 is SQIVND in the germline V gene (reference sequence). CDR3 size: 15 residues. V lost 5 bases and J lost 1; bases outside the gene matches: 6. The CDR3 bases are TGTGCCAGTAGTGTTACCGGGACAGGGAACACTGAAGCTTTCTTT. Its translation is CASSVTGTGNTEAFF.

The chain has TRBV5-1 and TRBJ2-5, with 8 bases lining up with TRBD2. CDR1 and CDR2 (germline): SGHRS, YFSETQ. The CDR3 length is 16 residues. After removal of 4 bases from V and 5 bases from J, the junction contained 13 bases not matched to a gene. The CDR3 nucleotides read TGCGCCAGCAGCCCTCAAATAGCGGGACGGGGGGAGACCCAGTACTTC. It is translated as CASSPQIAGRGETQYF.

The chain employs TRBV4-2 and TRBJ2-5; D gene ambiguous. This CDR3 contains 14 residues. Looked up from germline, CDR1 is LGHNA and CDR2 is YNFKEQ. The V gene lost 1 base and the J gene lost 0 bases, with 6 bases spanning the gap. Here the CDR3 reads CASSQVTDQETQYF. The CDR3 DNA is TGTGCCAGCAGCCAAGTTACAGACCAAGAGACCCAGTACTTC.